Below are 17 T cell receptor beta chains sequenced from a single sample in a study of blood T cell repertoires in COVID-19. The repertoire was sequenced with immunoSEQ multiplex PCR; TCRdb's copy has only in-frame clones and lacks some. In the table there are around 290,000 clones, approximately 90% of which are singletons. Material for sequencing was peripheral blood. Receptors originate from a woman between 25 and 40 years old with COVID-19, enrolled during active disease.

This rearrangement joins TRBV7-2 to TRBJ2-3; tentatively, D is TRBD2 (5 bases). The CDR3 contains 14 residues. Germline V gene data show CDR1 as SGHTA and CDR2 as FQGNSA. The germline V and J ends were trimmed by 4 bases and 5 bases, with 13 bases remaining between them. CDR3 sequence reads: CASSSEGRGDTQYF. The CDR3 nucleotides read TGTGCCAGCAGCTCCGAGGGCCGGGGAGATACGCAGTATTTT. Supplemented by reference TRBV7-2 and TRBJ2-3, the full variable domain reads GAGVSQSPSNKVTEKGKDVELRCDPISGHTALYWYRQSLGQGLEFLIYFQGNSAPDKSGLPSDRFSAERTGGSVSTLTIQRTQQEDSAVYLCASSSEGRGDTQYFGPGTRLTVL.

V is TRBV27 and J is TRBJ1-1, with D possibly matching TRBD1 (5 bases). V was pared by 5 bases and J by 0 bases, with 10 bases between. The CDR3 contains 14 residues. Germline CDR1 is MNHEY and CDR2 is SMNVEV (reference sequence). The CDR3 DNA reads TGTGCCAGCAGTACTCAGGGTATGAACACTGAAGCTTTCTTT. As protein: CASSTQGMNTEAFF.

The chain employs TRBV5-6 and TRBJ1-1, with a weak D call TRBD1 (5 bases). V lost 4 bases, J lost 3 bases, and 16 bases lay in between. Germline CDR1 reads SGHDT; CDR2 reads YYEEEE. The CDR3 totals 15 residues. For the CDR3, the DNA is TGTGCCAGCAGCCCCCGCCACATAGGGGACACTGAAGCTTTCTTT. This encodes CASSPRHIGDTEAFF.

The rearrangement joins TRBV28 to TRBJ1-1, with 10 bases identical to TRBD1. There are 15 residues in the CDR3. J gave up 1 base and V 6 bases, and 5 bases lay outside the gene matches. Germline V gene sequence: CDR1 MDHEN, CDR2 SYDVKM. The CDR3 spells CASSRDRGANTEAFF. DNA of the CDR3: TGTGCCAGCAGCCGGGACAGGGGAGCGAACACTGAAGCTTTCTTT.

The chain is built from TRBV19 and TRBJ1-1; possible D gene TRBD1, 5 bases. V shed 3 bases and J shed 0 bases, with 11 bases lying between them. This CDR3 contains 15 residues. CDR1 and CDR2 (germline): LNHDA, SQIVND (reference sequence). CDR3 coding DNA: TGTGCCAGTAGTATTTGGGGGACTATGAACACTGAAGCTTTCTTT. Translated, it gives CASSIWGTMNTEAFF. The variable domain in full, completed from reference TRBV19 and TRBJ1-1, reads DGGITQSPKYLFRKEGQNVTLSCEQNLNHDAMYWYRQDPGQGLRLIYYSQIVNDFQKGDIAEGYSVSREKKESFPLTVTSAQKNPTAFYLCASSIWGTMNTEAFFGQGTRLTVV.

In this sample, this clone turned up once. The rearrangement uses TRBV19 and TRBJ2-3; the D gene is possibly TRBD2 (6 bases). Looked up from germline, CDR1 is LNHDA and CDR2 is SQIVND (reference sequence). This CDR3 contains 14 residues. Trimming removed 10 bases at V and 6 bases at J, with 20 bases between. CDR3 in amino acids: CAIEARGKGDTQYF. The CDR3 bases are TGTGCCATCGAAGCACGGGGGAAAGGTGATACGCAGTATTTT.

J is TRBJ2-7 and V is TRBV6-6; 12 bases align to TRBD2. CDR3 length: 16 residues. J lost 0 bases, V lost 6 bases, and 6 bases had no gene match. Germline CDR1 reads MNHNY; CDR2 reads SVGAGI (reference sequence). The CDR3 region is CASSQTTSGSSYEQYF. CDR3 DNA: TGTGCCAGCAGCCAAACGACTAGCGGGAGCTCCTACGAGCAGTACTTC.

The J gene is TRBJ1-5, the V gene TRBV19; TRBD1 aligns across 7 bases. Trimming cost V 0 bases and J 0 bases; bases outside gene matches: 5. Germline CDR1 reads LNHDA; CDR2 reads SQIVND (reference sequence). The CDR3 is made up of 17 amino acids. The CDR3: CASSIDRTGYSNQPQHF. The CDR3 DNA sequence: TGTGCCAGTAGTATAGATAGGACAGGCTATAGCAATCAGCCCCAGCATTTT.

In its sample, this clone was seen once. This chain joins TRBV5-1 and TRBJ2-7, with 10 bases fitting TRBD2. The CDR3 has 14 amino acids. CDR1 is SGHRS and CDR2 is YFSETQ in the germline V gene. Unmatched junction bases numbered 4, after V lost 4 bases and J lost 3 bases. The CDR3 region is CASSPGLAYYEQYF. The CDR3 bases are TGCGCCAGCAGCCCGGGACTAGCGTACTACGAGCAGTACTTC.

The chain links TRBV7-2 to TRBJ2-7; 9 bases match TRBD2. Germline trimming cut 1 base from V and 4 bases from J; bases unmatched to any gene: 5. CDR1 SGHTA and CDR2 FQGNSA come from the germline V gene. The CDR3 totals 15 residues. CDR3 protein: CASSLVAGAGYEQYF. The CDR3 DNA reads TGTGCCAGCAGCTTAGTAGCGGGAGCGGGGTACGAGCAGTACTTC. Full variable domain (missing parts from reference TRBV7-2 and TRBJ2-7): GAGVSQSPSNKVTEKGKDVELRCDPISGHTALYWYRQSLGQGLEFLIYFQGNSAPDKSGLPSDRFSAERTGGSVSTLTIQRTQQEDSAVYLCASSLVAGAGYEQYFGPGTRLTVT.

As DNA, the CDR3 is TGTGCCAGCAGCCTTAGTGAGGTGGGGGAGCTGTTTTTT. It yields the protein CASSLSEVGELFF. The chain uses TRBV3-1 (or the pseudogene TRBV3-2) and TRBJ2-2; D ambiguous. The V gene's germline CDR1 is LGHDT and CDR2 YNNKEL (reference sequence). Trimming took off 4 bases at V and 8 bases at J, with 11 bases between the two ends. The CDR3 loop spans 13 amino acids.

V gene TRBV18 combines with J gene TRBJ2-7, with D perhaps matching TRBD2 (6 bases). Per the germline V gene, CDR1 is KGHSH and CDR2 is LQKENI. V was clipped by 8 bases and J by 4 bases, with 12 bases between them. The CDR3 consists of 12 residues. CDR3 loop: CASDSGGYEQYF. The CDR3 bases are TGTGCCAGCGACTCCGGGGGATACGAGCAGTACTTC.

This clone was detected only once. This rearrangement joins TRBV30 to TRBJ2-3; TRBD2 matches 9 bases. Trimming cost V 0 bases and J 8 bases; bases outside gene matches: 6. This CDR3 contains 14 residues. Germline V gene sequence: CDR1 GTSNPN, CDR2 SVGIG (reference sequence). DNA for the CDR3: TGTGCCTGGAGTGTGGCTAGCGGGAAAGTTACGCAGTATTTT. This gives the protein CAWSVASGKVTQYF.

The chain couples TRBV30 to TRBJ2-4, with D possibly being TRBD1 (5 bases). The CDR3 runs 17 residues. V was clipped by 2 bases and J by 2 bases, with 19 bases between them. Germline V CDR1 and CDR2: GTSNPN, SVGIG (reference sequence). The CDR3 DNA reads as TGTGCCTGGAGTCCGCCTCTCCCAGGGTTACCCAAAAACATTCAGTACTTC. Encoded protein: CAWSPPLPGLPKNIQYF.

This chain uses TRBV19 with TRBJ1-5; 8 bases line up with TRBD1. V shed 5 bases, J shed 5 bases, and the junction held 8 bases outside the gene matches. Germline V gene data show CDR1 as LNHDA and CDR2 as SQIVND (reference sequence). The CDR3 spans 15 residues. In DNA form, the CDR3 reads TGTGCCAGTAGTCCCACAGGGGGGTCCTATCAGCCCCAGCATTTT. As protein: CASSPTGGSYQPQHF.

The chain recombines TRBV7-9 with TRBJ2-5; tentatively, D is TRBD2 (6 bases). V gave up 5 bases and J gave up 0 bases, with 13 bases separating them. This CDR3 contains 15 residues. Germline V gene data show CDR1 as SEHNR and CDR2 as FQNEAQ (reference sequence). The CDR3 coding sequence is TGTGCCAGCAGCCCTAACGGAGGGTACCAAGAGACCCAGTACTTC. Its translation is CASSPNGGYQETQYF.

The CDR3 loop is CASSSGQGAPVNEKLFF. The CDR3 nucleotides read TGCGCCAGCAGCTCGGGACAGGGGGCGCCCGTTAATGAAAAACTGTTTTTT. V is TRBV5-1 and J is TRBJ1-4; 12 bases align to TRBD1. Germline V gives CDR1 SGHRS, CDR2 YFSETQ. The CDR3 is 17 residues long. Trimming cost V 3 bases and J 4 bases; bases outside gene matches: 7.